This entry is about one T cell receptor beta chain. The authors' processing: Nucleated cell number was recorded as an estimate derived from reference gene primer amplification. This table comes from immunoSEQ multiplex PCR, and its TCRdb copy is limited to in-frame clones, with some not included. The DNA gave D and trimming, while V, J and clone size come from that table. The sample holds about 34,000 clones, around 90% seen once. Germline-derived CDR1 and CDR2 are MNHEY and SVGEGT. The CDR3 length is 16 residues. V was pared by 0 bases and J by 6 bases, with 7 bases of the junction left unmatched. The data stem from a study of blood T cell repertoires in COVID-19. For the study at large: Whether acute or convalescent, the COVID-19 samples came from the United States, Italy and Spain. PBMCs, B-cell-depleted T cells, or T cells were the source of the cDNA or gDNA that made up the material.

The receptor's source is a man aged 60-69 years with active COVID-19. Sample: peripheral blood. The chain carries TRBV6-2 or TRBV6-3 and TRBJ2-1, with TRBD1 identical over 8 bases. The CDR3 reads CASSYSTGAATNEQFF. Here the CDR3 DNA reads TGTGCCAGCAGTTACTCGACAGGGGCCGCCACCAATGAGCAGTTCTTC.